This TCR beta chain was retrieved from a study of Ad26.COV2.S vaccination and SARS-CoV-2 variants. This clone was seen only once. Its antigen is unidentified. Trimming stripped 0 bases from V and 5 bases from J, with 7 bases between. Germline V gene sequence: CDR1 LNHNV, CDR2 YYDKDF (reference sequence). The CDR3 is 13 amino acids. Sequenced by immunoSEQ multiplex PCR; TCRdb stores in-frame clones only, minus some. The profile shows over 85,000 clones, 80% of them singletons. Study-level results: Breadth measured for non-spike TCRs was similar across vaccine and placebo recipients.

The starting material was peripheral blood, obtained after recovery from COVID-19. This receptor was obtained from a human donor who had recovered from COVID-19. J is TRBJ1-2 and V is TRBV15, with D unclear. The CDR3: CATSRERGYGYTF. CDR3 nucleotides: TGTGCCACCAGCAGAGAGAGAGGATATGGCTACACCTTC.